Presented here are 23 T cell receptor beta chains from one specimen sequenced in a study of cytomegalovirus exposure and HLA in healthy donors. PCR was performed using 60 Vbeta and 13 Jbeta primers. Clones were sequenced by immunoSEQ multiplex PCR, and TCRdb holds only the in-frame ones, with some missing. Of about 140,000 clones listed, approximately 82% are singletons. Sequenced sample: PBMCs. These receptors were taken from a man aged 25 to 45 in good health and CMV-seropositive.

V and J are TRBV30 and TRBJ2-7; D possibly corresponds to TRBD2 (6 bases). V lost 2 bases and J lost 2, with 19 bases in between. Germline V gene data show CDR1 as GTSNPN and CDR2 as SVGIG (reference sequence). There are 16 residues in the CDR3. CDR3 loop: CAWSTGLGKGAYEQYF. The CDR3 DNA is TGTGCCTGGAGTACGGGACTGGGAAAAGGGGCCTACGAGCAGTACTTC. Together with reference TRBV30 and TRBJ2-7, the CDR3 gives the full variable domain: SQTIHQWPATLVQPVGSPLSLECTVEGTSNPNLYWYRQAAGRGLQLLFYSVGIGQISSEVPQNLSASRPQDRQFILSSKKLLLSDSGFYLCAWSTGLGKGAYEQYFGPGTRLTVT.

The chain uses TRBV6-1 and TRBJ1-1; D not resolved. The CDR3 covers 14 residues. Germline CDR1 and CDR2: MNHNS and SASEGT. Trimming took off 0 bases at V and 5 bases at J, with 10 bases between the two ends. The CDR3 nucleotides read TGTGCCAGCAGTGAAGCCCCCCTTAGAACTGAAGCTTTCTTT. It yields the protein CASSEAPLRTEAFF.

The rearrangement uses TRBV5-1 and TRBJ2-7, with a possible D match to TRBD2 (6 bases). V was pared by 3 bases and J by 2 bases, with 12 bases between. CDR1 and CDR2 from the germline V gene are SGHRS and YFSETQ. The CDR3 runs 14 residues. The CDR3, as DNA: TGCGCCAGCAGCTCGGGGGACGTCGCCTACGAGCAGTACTTC. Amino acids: CASSSGDVAYEQYF. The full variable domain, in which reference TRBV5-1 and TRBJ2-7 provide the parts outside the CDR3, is KAGVTQTPRYLIKTRGQQVTLSCSPISGHRSVSWYQQTPGQGLQFLFEYFSETQRNKGNFPGRFSGRQFSNSRSEMNVSTLELGDSALYLCASSSGDVAYEQYFGPGTRLTVT.

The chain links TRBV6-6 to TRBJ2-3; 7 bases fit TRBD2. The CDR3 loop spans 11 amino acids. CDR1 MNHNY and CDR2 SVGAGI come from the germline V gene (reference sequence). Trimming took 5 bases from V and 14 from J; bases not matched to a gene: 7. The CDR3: CASSGLGLGYF. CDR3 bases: TGTGCCAGCAGTGGACTAGGGCTTGGGTATTTT.

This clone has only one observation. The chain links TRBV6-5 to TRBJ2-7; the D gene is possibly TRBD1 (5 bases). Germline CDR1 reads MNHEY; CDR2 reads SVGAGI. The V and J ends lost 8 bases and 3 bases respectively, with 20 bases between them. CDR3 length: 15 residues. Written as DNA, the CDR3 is TGTGCCAGCCATTCGCCGGCGGACACTGGCTACGAGCAGTACTTC. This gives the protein CASHSPADTGYEQYF.

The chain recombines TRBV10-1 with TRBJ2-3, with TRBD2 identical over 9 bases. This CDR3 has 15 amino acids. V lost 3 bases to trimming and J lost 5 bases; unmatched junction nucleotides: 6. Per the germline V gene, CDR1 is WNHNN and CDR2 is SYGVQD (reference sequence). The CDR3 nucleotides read TGCGCCAGCAGTGAAGGCGGGGGGGCCCGAGATACGCAGTATTTT. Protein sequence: CASSEGGGARDTQYF.

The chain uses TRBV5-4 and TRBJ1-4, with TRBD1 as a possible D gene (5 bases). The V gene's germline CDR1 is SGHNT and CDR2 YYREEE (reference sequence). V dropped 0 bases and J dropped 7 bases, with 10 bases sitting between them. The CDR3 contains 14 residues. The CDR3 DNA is TGTGCCAGCAGCTTGGGGGGAAGGGGTGAAAAACTGTTTTTT. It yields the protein CASSLGGRGEKLFF.

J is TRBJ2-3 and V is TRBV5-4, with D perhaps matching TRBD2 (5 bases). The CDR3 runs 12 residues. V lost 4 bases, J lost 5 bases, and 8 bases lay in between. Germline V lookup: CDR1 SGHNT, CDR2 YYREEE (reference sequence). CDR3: CASSGSRDTQYF. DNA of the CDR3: TGTGCCAGCAGCGGGAGCCGAGATACGCAGTATTTT.

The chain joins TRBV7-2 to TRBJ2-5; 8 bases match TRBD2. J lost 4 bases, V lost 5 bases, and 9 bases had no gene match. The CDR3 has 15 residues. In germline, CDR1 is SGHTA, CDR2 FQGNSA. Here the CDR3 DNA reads TGTGCCAGCAGCCCACGAAGAACTAGCGGAGAGACCCAGTACTTC. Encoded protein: CASSPRRTSGETQYF.

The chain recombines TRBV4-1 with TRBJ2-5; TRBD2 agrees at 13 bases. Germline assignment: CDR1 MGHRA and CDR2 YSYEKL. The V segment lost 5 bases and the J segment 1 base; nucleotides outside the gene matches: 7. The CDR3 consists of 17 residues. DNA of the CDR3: TGCGCCAGCAGCACCGGACTAGCGGGGGAGTTCCAAGAGACCCAGTACTTC. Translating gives CASSTGLAGEFQETQYF.

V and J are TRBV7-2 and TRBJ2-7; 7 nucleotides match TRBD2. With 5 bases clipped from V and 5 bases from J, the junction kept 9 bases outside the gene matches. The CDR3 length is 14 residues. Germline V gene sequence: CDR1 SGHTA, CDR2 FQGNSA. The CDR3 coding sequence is TGTGCCAGCAGCCGACGCGGGAGAACGGACGAGCAGTACTTC. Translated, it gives CASSRRGRTDEQYF.

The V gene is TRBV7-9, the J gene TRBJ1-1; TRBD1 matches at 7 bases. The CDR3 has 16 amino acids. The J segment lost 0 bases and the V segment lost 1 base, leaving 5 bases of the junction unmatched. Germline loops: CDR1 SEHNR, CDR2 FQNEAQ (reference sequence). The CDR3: CASSLGQGLMNTEAFF. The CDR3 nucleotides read TGTGCCAGCAGCTTAGGACAGGGCTTAATGAACACTGAAGCTTTCTTT. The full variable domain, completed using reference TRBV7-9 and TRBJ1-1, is DTGVSQNPRHKITKRGQNVTFRCDPISEHNRLYWYRQTLGQGPEFLTYFQNEAQLEKSRLLSDRFSAERPKGSFSTLEIQRTEQGDSAMYLCASSLGQGLMNTEAFFGQGTRLTVV.

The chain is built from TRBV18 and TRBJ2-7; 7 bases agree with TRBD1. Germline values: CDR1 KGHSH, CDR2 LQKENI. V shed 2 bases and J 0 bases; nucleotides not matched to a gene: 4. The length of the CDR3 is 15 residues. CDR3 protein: CASSPFTGASYEQYF. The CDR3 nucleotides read TGTGCCAGCTCACCATTTACAGGGGCCTCCTACGAGCAGTACTTC.

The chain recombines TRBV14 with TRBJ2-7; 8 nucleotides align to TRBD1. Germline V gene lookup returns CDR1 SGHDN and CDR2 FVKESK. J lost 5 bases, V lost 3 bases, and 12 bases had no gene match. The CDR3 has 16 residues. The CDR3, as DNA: TGTGCCAGCAGCCACTCCCCACCGGACAGGGAAAACGAGCAGTACTTC. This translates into CASSHSPPDRENEQYF.

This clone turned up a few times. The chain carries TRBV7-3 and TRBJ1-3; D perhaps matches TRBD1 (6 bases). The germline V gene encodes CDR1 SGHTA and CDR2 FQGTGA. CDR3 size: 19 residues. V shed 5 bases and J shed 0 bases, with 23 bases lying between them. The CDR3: CASSPGIETGKSSGNTIYF. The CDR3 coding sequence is TGTGCCAGCAGCCCTGGAATAGAGACAGGTAAAAGCTCTGGAAACACCATATATTTT.

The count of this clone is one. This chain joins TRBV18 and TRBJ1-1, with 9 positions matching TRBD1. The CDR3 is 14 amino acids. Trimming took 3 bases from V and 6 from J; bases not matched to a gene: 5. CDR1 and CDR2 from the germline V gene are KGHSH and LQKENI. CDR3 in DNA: TGTGCCAGCTCACCTGGACAGGGGCTGTCTGAAGCTTTCTTT. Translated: CASSPGQGLSEAFF.

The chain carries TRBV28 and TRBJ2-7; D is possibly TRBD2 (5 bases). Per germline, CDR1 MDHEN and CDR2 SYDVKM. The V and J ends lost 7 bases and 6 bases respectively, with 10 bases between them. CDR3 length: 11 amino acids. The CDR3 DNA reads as TGTGCCAGCACCGACTATCGCGAGCAGTACTTC. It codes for CASTDYREQYF.

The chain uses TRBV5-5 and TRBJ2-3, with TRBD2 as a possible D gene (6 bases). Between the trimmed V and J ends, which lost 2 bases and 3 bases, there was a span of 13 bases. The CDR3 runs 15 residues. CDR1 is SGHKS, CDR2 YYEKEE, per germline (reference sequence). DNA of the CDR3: TGTGCCAGCAGCTTATTGGGAGGAGGAACAGATACGCAGTATTTT. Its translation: CASSLLGGGTDTQYF.

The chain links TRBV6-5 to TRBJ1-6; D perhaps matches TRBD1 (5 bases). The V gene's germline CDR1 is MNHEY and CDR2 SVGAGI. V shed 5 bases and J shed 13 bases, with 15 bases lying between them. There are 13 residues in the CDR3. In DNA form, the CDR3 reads TGTGCCAGCAGTATACTCGCAGGGTTTCCCCTCCACTTT. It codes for CASSILAGFPLHF.

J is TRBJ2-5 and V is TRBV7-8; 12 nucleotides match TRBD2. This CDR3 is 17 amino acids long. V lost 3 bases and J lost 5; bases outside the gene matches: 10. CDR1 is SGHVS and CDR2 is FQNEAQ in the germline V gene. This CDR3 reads CASSFPSGGAPLETQYF. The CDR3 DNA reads TGTGCCAGCAGCTTTCCTAGCGGGGGGGCACCCTTGGAGACCCAGTACTTC.

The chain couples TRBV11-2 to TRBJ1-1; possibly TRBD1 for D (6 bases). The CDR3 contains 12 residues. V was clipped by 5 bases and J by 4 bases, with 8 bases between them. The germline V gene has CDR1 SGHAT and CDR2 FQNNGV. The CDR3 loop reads CASSIQGTEAFF. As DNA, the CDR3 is TGTGCCAGCAGCATACAGGGCACTGAAGCTTTCTTT. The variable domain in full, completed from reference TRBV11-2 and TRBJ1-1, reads EAGVAQSPRYKIIEKRQSVAFWCNPISGHATLYWYQQILGQGPKLLIQFQNNGVVDDSQLPKDRFSAERLKGVDSTLKIQPAKLEDSAVYLCASSIQGTEAFFGQGTRLTVV.

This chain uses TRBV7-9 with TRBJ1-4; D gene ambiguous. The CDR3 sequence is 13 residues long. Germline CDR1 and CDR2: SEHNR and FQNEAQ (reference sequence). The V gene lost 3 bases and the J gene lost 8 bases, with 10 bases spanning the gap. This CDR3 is CASSLELGEKLFF. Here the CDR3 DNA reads TGTGCCAGCAGCTTGGAACTAGGGGAAAAACTGTTTTTT. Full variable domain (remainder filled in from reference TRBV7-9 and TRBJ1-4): DTGVSQNPRHKITKRGQNVTFRCDPISEHNRLYWYRQTLGQGPEFLTYFQNEAQLEKSRLLSDRFSAERPKGSFSTLEIQRTEQGDSAMYLCASSLELGEKLFFGSGTQLSVL.

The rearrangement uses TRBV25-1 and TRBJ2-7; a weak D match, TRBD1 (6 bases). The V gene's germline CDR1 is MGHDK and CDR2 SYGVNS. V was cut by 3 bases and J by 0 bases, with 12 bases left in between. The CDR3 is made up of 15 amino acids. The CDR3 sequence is CASSDNRVLSYEQYF. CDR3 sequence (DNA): TGTGCCAGCAGTGACAACAGGGTCCTCTCCTACGAGCAGTACTTC.